The rows below give T cell receptor beta chains drawn from one sample of a study of T-cell reconstitution after alpha-beta-depleted transplantation in children. TCRdb independently ran MiXCR on the PCR reads; one entry per CDR3 protein. In the table there are about 58,000 distinct CDR3 sequences, 44% of which are singletons. The source material was PBMCs, mostly from graft donor cells, sampled 360 days after TCRalphabeta/CD19-depleted stem cell transplant. These receptors were collected from a male patient between 5 and 17 years old who had a stem cell transplant for acute lymphoblastic leukemia, so the T cells may come from the graft donor. The CDR3 runs from the conserved cysteine through the conserved F or W. A D gene is named only where the DNA matches it firmly. Size tells how often a clone was seen (once, few, many) or the class of an expanded clone, and some rows leave it out.

J gene: TRBJ2-3; clone size: -; V gene: TRBV12-3/TRBV12-4; D gene: -; CDR3 protein: CASSRGFPPNTDTQYF; CDR3 DNA: TGTGCCAGCAGTCGGGGTTTTCCCCCTAACACAGATACGCAGTATTTT
J gene: TRBJ1-6; clone size: -; V gene: TRBV12-3/TRBV12-4; D gene: -; CDR3 protein: CASSLGRNGRNSPLHF; CDR3 DNA: TGTGCCAGCAGCCTCGGGAGGAATGGACGTAATTCACCCCTCCACTTT
J gene: TRBJ1-1; clone size: -; V gene: TRBV5-1; D gene: -; CDR3 protein: CASSLGATEAFF; CDR3 DNA: TGCGCCAGCAGCTTGGGGGCCACTGAAGCTTTCTTT
J gene: TRBJ1-5; clone size: -; V gene: TRBV12-3/TRBV12-4; D gene: -; CDR3 protein: CASTITEGGQPQHF; CDR3 DNA: TGTGCCAGCACCATAACGGAGGGCGGTCAGCCCCAGCATTTT
J gene: TRBJ2-1; clone size: -; V gene: TRBV5-8; D gene: -; CDR3 protein: CASSLGLNNEQFF; CDR3 DNA: TGTGCCAGCAGCTTGGGGCTAAACAATGAGCAGTTCTTC
J gene: TRBJ2-5; clone size: -; V gene: TRBV11-2; D gene: TRBD1; CDR3 protein: CASRGETGVGETQYF; CDR3 DNA: TGTGCCAGCAGGGGGGAAACAGGGGTCGGAGAGACCCAGTACTTC
J gene: TRBJ1-6; clone size: few; V gene: TRBV21-1; D gene: -; CDR3 protein: CASSTIGTLHNSPLHF; CDR3 DNA: TGTGCCAGCAGCACAATTGGGACCTTACATAATTCACCCCTCCACTTT
J gene: TRBJ2-1; clone size: -; V gene: TRBV20-1; D gene: -; CDR3 protein: CSARTPSSYNEQFF; CDR3 DNA: TGCAGTGCTAGGACTCCTAGCTCCTACAATGAGCAGTTCTTC
J gene: TRBJ2-1; clone size: -; V gene: TRBV12-3/TRBV12-4; D gene: -; CDR3 protein: CASSLGAPYNEQFF; CDR3 DNA: TGTGCCAGCAGTTTAGGGGCGCCCTACAATGAGCAGTTCTTC
J gene: TRBJ1-1; clone size: few; V gene: TRBV20-1; D gene: TRBD1; CDR3 protein: CSAHHGTVNTEAFF; CDR3 DNA: TGCAGTGCGCATCACGGGACAGTGAACACTGAAGCTTTCTTT
J gene: TRBJ2-2; clone size: -; V gene: TRBV25-1; D gene: -; CDR3 protein: CASSRWGPGELFF; CDR3 DNA: TGTGCCAGCAGTCGATGGGGGCCCGGGGAGCTGTTTTTT
J gene: TRBJ2-1; clone size: -; V gene: TRBV19; D gene: TRBD2; CDR3 protein: CASSIGLANEQFF; CDR3 DNA: TGTGCCAGTAGTATTGGACTAGCGAATGAGCAGTTCTTC
J gene: TRBJ2-3; clone size: -; V gene: TRBV24-1; D gene: -; CDR3 protein: CATSDTTDTQYF; CDR3 DNA: TGTGCCACCAGTGATACCACAGATACGCAGTATTTT
J gene: TRBJ2-7; clone size: -; V gene: TRBV27; D gene: -; CDR3 protein: CASSPTSPLSSYEQYF; CDR3 DNA: TGTGCCAGCAGTCCAACCAGCCCTCTGAGCTCCTACGAGCAGTACTTC
J gene: TRBJ2-1; clone size: few; V gene: TRBV12-3/TRBV12-4; D gene: TRBD2; CDR3 protein: CASKWGGTRGSEQFF; CDR3 DNA: TGTGCCAGCAAGTGGGGGGGGACTAGGGGGAGTGAGCAGTTCTTC
J gene: TRBJ2-2; clone size: -; V gene: TRBV7-6; D gene: TRBD2; CDR3 protein: CASSLSHSGGADGELFF; CDR3 DNA: TGTGCCAGCAGCCTTAGTCATAGCGGGGGGGCCGACGGGGAGCTGTTTTTT
J gene: TRBJ2-2; clone size: -; V gene: TRBV5-6; D gene: -; CDR3 protein: CASSWSSGELFF; CDR3 DNA: TGTGCCAGCAGCTGGAGCTCCGGGGAGCTGTTTTTT
J gene: TRBJ2-3; clone size: -; V gene: TRBV29-1; D gene: -; CDR3 protein: CSVEDLRGTGGGTDTQYF; CDR3 DNA: TGCAGCGTTGAAGATCTTAGAGGGACCGGGGGTGGCACAGATACGCAGTATTTT
J gene: TRBJ1-1; clone size: few; V gene: TRBV12-3/TRBV12-4; D gene: -; CDR3 protein: CASSFGTEAFF; CDR3 DNA: TGTGCCAGCAGTTTTGGGACTGAAGCTTTCTTT
J gene: TRBJ2-7; clone size: -; V gene: TRBV20-1; D gene: TRBD2; CDR3 protein: CSATARGASSYEQYF; CDR3 DNA: TGCAGTGCTACAGCGCGGGGGGCTAGCTCCTACGAGCAGTACTTC
J gene: TRBJ2-3; clone size: -; V gene: TRBV18; D gene: -; CDR3 protein: CASSPFVADTQYF; CDR3 DNA: TGTGCCAGCTCACCGTTTGTAGCAGATACGCAGTATTTT
J gene: TRBJ2-1; clone size: -; V gene: TRBV7-2; D gene: TRBD2; CDR3 protein: CASSLARGGYNEQFF; CDR3 DNA: TGTGCCAGCAGCTTAGCGCGGGGGGGCTACAATGAGCAGTTCTTC